These 12 T cell receptor beta chains came from one sample sequenced in a study of T cell responses to AZD1222 COVID-19 vaccine (dated by TCRdb to the early 2020s). Sample time point, as interpreted from the label and publication: baseline before first vaccination. The library was built by means of the immunoSEQ multiplex PCR assay. TCRdb limited this immuneACCESS table to in-frame rearrangements with V and J called. A share of clones is missing; checked studies link under half to unresolved V genes, and the rest is unexplained. Within this sample are over 120,000 clones, with about 93% of them counted one time only. The ten largest make up more than 8% of the sample. Sample: peripheral blood, taken on day 0 of AZD1222 vaccination. The origin of the receptors is an adult in good health.

The rearrangement joins TRBV28 to TRBJ2-1; 9 nucleotides align to TRBD1. The CDR3 totals 16 residues. With 4 bases clipped from V and 2 bases from J, the junction kept 6 bases outside the gene matches. Germline V gives CDR1 MDHEN, CDR2 SYDVKM. The CDR3 reads CASSSWGDRAYNEQFF. The CDR3 DNA sequence: TGTGCCAGCAGTTCATGGGGGGACAGGGCCTACAATGAGCAGTTCTTC.

This clone came up once. The J gene is TRBJ1-5, the V gene TRBV19; maybe TRBD1 (6 bases). CDR1 is LNHDA and CDR2 is SQIVND in the germline V gene (reference sequence). V lost 1 base, J lost 3 bases, and 10 bases lay in between. The CDR3 totals 15 residues. CDR3 amino acids: CASSIATGINQPQHF. In DNA, the CDR3 is TGTGCCAGTAGTATAGCCACAGGGATCAATCAGCCCCAGCATTTT.

The genes are TRBV19 and TRBJ2-2; TRBD2 might be the D (5 bases). Germline CDR1 and CDR2: LNHDA and SQIVND (reference sequence). The V gene lost 0 bases and the J gene lost 6 bases, with 11 bases spanning the gap. This CDR3 is 15 amino acids long. The CDR3 loop reads CASSIDSGSAGELFF. DNA for the CDR3: TGTGCCAGTAGTATAGACTCGGGTAGCGCCGGGGAGCTGTTTTTT.

V and J are TRBV18 and TRBJ2-7; the D gene is possibly TRBD2 (7 bases). Germline V gene sequence: CDR1 KGHSH, CDR2 LQKENI. V dropped 3 bases and J dropped 6 bases, with 12 bases sitting between them. CDR3 length: 13 residues. The CDR3 bases are TGTGCCAGCTCACCGGGGGGGGCCGCCGAGCAGTACTTC. Translation gives CASSPGGAAEQYF.

J is TRBJ2-1 and V is TRBV7-2; 7 bases are a match to TRBD1. The CDR3 covers 15 residues. The junction had 2 bases not matched to a gene; V was cut back by 0 bases and J by 3 bases. Germline-derived CDR1 and CDR2 are SGHTA and FQGNSA. CDR3 in amino acids: CASSLADRSYNEQFF. In nucleotides, the CDR3 is TGTGCCAGCAGCTTAGCGGACAGGAGCTACAATGAGCAGTTCTTC.

This clone was found once. V gene TRBV5-1 combines with J gene TRBJ2-1; D ambiguous. This CDR3 spans 13 amino acids. Germline V gene sequence: CDR1 SGHRS, CDR2 YFSETQ. The ends were cut back, 5 bases at V and 11 bases at J, with 17 bases in the middle. CDR3 sequence (DNA): TGCGCCAGCAGTCCCGTGACTCAGGAAAAGCAGTTCTTC. It specifies CASSPVTQEKQFF.

The CDR3 DNA follows: TGTGCCAGCAGCTTCCTCAGGGACACTGAAGCTTTCTTT. Encoded protein: CASSFLRDTEAFF. The chain is built from TRBV13 and TRBJ1-1; a weak D match, TRBD1 (5 bases). Germline CDR1 PRHDT, CDR2 FYEKMQ (reference sequence). Trimming cost V 3 bases and J 3 bases, with 8 bases left between them. CDR3 length equals 13 residues. The variable domain in full, with the rest retrieved from reference TRBV13 and TRBJ1-1, is AAGVIQSPRHLIKEKRETATLKCYPIPRHDTVYWYQQGPGQDPQFLISFYEKMQSDKGSIPDRFSAQQFSDYHSELNMSSLELGDSALYFCASSFLRDTEAFFGQGTRLTVV.

The chain recombines TRBV5-4 with TRBJ1-2; D may be TRBD1 (5 bases). V lost 4 bases, J lost 2 bases, and 15 bases lay in between. CDR1 is SGHNT and CDR2 is YYREEE in the germline V gene (reference sequence). The CDR3 length is 15 residues. CDR3 loop: CASSQGGGWNYGYTF. As DNA, the CDR3 is TGTGCCAGCAGCCAGGGTGGAGGCTGGAACTATGGCTACACCTTC.

This clone was seen more than once but under ten times. This chain links TRBV6-5 with TRBJ1-6; weak D call: TRBD1 (5 bases). V lost 5 bases, J lost 3 bases, and 11 bases lay in between. Germline V gene lookup returns CDR1 MNHEY and CDR2 SVGAGI. The CDR3 is made up of 15 amino acids. This chain's CDR3 is CASSLTVIYNSPLHF. CDR3 sequence (DNA): TGTGCCAGCAGTCTGACAGTTATCTATAATTCACCCCTCCACTTT.

This clone was seen only a few times. V gene TRBV7-9 combines with J gene TRBJ1-1; no reliable D call. V was cut by 6 bases and J by 2 bases, with 4 bases left in between. Germline loops: CDR1 SEHNR, CDR2 FQNEAQ (reference sequence). The CDR3 has 11 residues. CDR3 sequence reads: CASSSNTEAFF. The CDR3 DNA sequence: TGTGCCAGCAGTTCTAACACTGAAGCTTTCTTT.

CDR3 nucleotide sequence: TGTGCCTCGGGACTCCTGGGGTTGGAGCAGTACTTC. This encodes CASGLLGLEQYF. V usage is TRBV30 and J usage is TRBJ2-7; D is possibly TRBD2 (6 bases). The V gene lost 7 bases and the J gene lost 7 bases, with 17 bases spanning the gap. The CDR3 is made up of 12 amino acids. Germline loops: CDR1 GTSNPN, CDR2 SVGIG (reference sequence). Looking up the rest from reference TRBV30 and TRBJ2-7 gives the full variable domain: SQTIHQWPATLVQPVGSPLSLECTVEGTSNPNLYWYRQAAGRGLQLLFYSVGIGQISSEVPQNLSASRPQDRQFILSSKKLLLSDSGFYLCASGLLGLEQYFGPGTRLTVT.

CDR3 DNA sequence: TGCGCCAGCAGCCCCCAGGGGTCGGGTAATGAAAAACTGTTTTTT. Protein sequence: CASSPQGSGNEKLFF. V is TRBV5-1 and J is TRBJ1-4; TRBD1 might be the D (6 bases). This CDR3 has 15 residues. V was pared by 4 bases and J by 4 bases, with 14 bases between. Germline V gene data show CDR1 as SGHRS and CDR2 as YFSETQ.